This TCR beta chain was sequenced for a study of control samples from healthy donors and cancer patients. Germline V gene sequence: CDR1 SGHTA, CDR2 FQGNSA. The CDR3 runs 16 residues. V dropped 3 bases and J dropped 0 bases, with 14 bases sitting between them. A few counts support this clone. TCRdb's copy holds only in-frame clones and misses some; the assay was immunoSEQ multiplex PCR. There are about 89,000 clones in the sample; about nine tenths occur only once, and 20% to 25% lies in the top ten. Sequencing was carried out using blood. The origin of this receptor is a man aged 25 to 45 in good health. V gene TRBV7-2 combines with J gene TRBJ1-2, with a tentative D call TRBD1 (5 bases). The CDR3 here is CASSFGVGRSNYGYTF. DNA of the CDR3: TGTGCCAGCAGCTTCGGGGTGGGACGTTCTAACTATGGCTACACCTTC. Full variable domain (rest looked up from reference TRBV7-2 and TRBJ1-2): GAGVSQSPSNKVTEKGKDVELRCDPISGHTALYWYRQSLGQGLEFLIYFQGNSAPDKSGLPSDRFSAERTGGSVSTLTIQRTQQEDSAVYLCASSFGVGRSNYGYTFGSGTRLTVV.